This T cell receptor (beta chain) was identified in a study of T cell repertoires in cytomegalovirus infection. A few counts support this clonotype. As yet, its antigen is unknown. The germline V gene has CDR1 SGHVS and CDR2 FQNEAQ. CDR3 size: 17 residues. Trimming left V 7 bases short and J 0 bases short, with 21 bases between. A single record per CDR3 protein comes from TCRdb applying MiXCR to the reads. This sample yields a few hundred thousand distinct CDR3 sequences, of which 40% are seen a single time; 48% belongs to the top ten. Material: cultured PBMCs, obtained from culture after CMV antigen stimulation. V usage is TRBV7-8 and J usage is TRBJ1-1; no clear D. The sequence came from a human donor in good health (CMV status not recorded). Some clones in this sample may be carry-over from other donors' samples. The DNA for the CDR3 is TGTGCCAGCAAAAAAGTGAGGGCTGGGGTTCTGAACACTGAAGCTTTCTTT. Translation: CASKKVRAGVLNTEAFF. Drawing the rest from reference TRBV7-8 and TRBJ1-1, the complete variable domain is GAGVSQSPRYKVAKRGQDVALRCDPISGHVSLFWYQQALGQGPEFLTYFQNEAQLDKSGLPSDRFFAERPEGSVSTLKIQRTQQEDSAVYLCASKKVRAGVLNTEAFFGQGTRLTVV.